Listed below are T cell receptor beta chains from one sample, sequenced in a study of shared clonotypes between healthy human individuals. TCRdb keeps only in-frame clones here, not all; method: immunoSEQ multiplex PCR. The table shows over 400,000 clones, with approximately 95% occurring only once. Sequencing was performed on naive CD4+ T cells sorted from blood. Source of these receptors: a woman aged 25 to 39 in good health. CDR3s include the opening cysteine and the closing phenylalanine or tryptophan. D genes are given only for firm matches. Clone size is shown for a subset of rows, as once, few, many or a class of expanded clone.

J	D	size	V	DNA	CDR3
TRBJ1-1	TRBD1	.	TRBV14	TGTGCCAGCAGCCCTCTACAGGGGATCGGCACTGAAGCTTTCTTT	CASSPLQGIGTEAFF
TRBJ2-7	.	.	TRBV30	TGTGCCTGGCAAGGATGGGGCTCGGAGCAGTACTTC	CAWQGWGSEQYF
TRBJ2-5	TRBD1	.	TRBV5-1	TGCGCCAGCAGCTTGGTCCCCAGGGGGCAAGAGACCCAGTACTTC	CASSLVPRGQETQYF
TRBJ2-7	.	.	TRBV28	TGTGCCAGCAGTCGGCGGAACACCTACGAGCAGTACTTC	CASSRRNTYEQYF
TRBJ2-3	.	.	TRBV29-1	TGCAGCGTTGAGATGATCACAGATACGCAGTATTTT	CSVEMITDTQYF
TRBJ2-1	.	.	TRBV5-6	TGTGCCAACGAGACCTCCTACAATGAGCAGTTCTTC	CANETSYNEQFF
TRBJ1-4	TRBD1	.	TRBV6-6	TGTGCCAGCAGTTACTCCGGGACAGGGGTTGAAAAACTGTTTTTT	CASSYSGTGVEKLFF
TRBJ2-3	.	.	TRBV5-4	TGTGCCAGCAGCTTGCCTGGGAGGACAGATACGCAGTATTTT	CASSLPGRTDTQYF
TRBJ1-2	.	.	TRBV28	TGTGCCAGCAGTTTGGCAGGGGAGTGGGTGGGCTACACCTTC	CASSLAGEWVGYTF
TRBJ1-3	.	.	TRBV27	TGTGCCAGCAGTCGGGACGGTATCTCTGGAAACACCATATATTTT	CASSRDGISGNTIYF
TRBJ2-5	TRBD1	.	TRBV5-1	TGCGCCAGCAGCATGACAGGGCAAGGAGAGACCCAGTACTTC	CASSMTGQGETQYF
TRBJ2-7	TRBD2	.	TRBV7-2	TGTGCCAGCAGCAGACCAGGGACTAGCGGGATTCGGGAGCAGTACTTC	CASSRPGTSGIREQYF
TRBJ1-1	.	.	TRBV11-2	TGTGCCAGCAGCTTAGTCCTGAACACTGAAGCTTTCTTT	CASSLVLNTEAFF
TRBJ1-1	.	.	TRBV5-1	TGCGCCAGCAACTACAGGGCGGACACTGAAGCTTTCTTT	CASNYRADTEAFF
TRBJ2-7	TRBD2	.	TRBV28	TGTGCCAGCAGTTCCCCGGGACTAGCGGGAGTGATGTCGAGCGAGCAGTACTTC	CASSSPGLAGVMSSEQYF
TRBJ1-4	.	.	TRBV28	TGTGCCAGCAGTCCCTCCGGGTTGCATGAAAAACTGTTTTTT	CASSPSGLHEKLFF
TRBJ2-7	.	.	TRBV11-2	TGTGCCAGCAGCTTGGGGCAGCTTCGGGAGCAGTACTTC	CASSLGQLREQYF
TRBJ1-4	.	.	TRBV27	TGTGCCAGCCCATCCCGGGGAGTGTTTTTT	CASPSRGVFF
TRBJ2-2	TRBD1	.	TRBV7-9	TGTGCCAGCAGCTTAGCGACAGGGACCACCGGGGAGCTGTTTTTT	CASSLATGTTGELFF
TRBJ2-7	.	.	TRBV6-4	TGTGCCAGCAGCCGGACGGACGGTTATTACGAGCAGTACTTC	CASSRTDGYYEQYF
TRBJ2-7	TRBD2	once	TRBV10-3	TGTGCCATCAGCCCGGAATGGACTAGCGCCTACGAGCAGTACTTC	CAISPEWTSAYEQYF
TRBJ2-6	TRBD1	.	TRBV6-1	TGTGCCGGTTCTTCGGACAGGGCTGGGGCCAACGTCCTGACTTTC	CAGSSDRAGANVLTF
TRBJ1-5	TRBD1	.	TRBV6-6	TGTGCCAGCAGTTTGACAGGGCCGGAGCCCCAGCATTTT	CASSLTGPEPQHF
TRBJ2-5	TRBD2	.	TRBV9	TGTGCCAGCAGCGTAGCCGGGAGGGCCGGTGAGACCCAGTACTTC	CASSVAGRAGETQYF
TRBJ2-2	.	.	TRBV4-1	TGCGCCAGCAGCCAAGATCTCGGGGGACTCACCGGGGAGCTGTTTTTT	CASSQDLGGLTGELFF
TRBJ2-1	TRBD2	.	TRBV2	TGTGCCAGCACCAGTAGACTAGCGGGAGCCAATGAGCAGTTCTTC	CASTSRLAGANEQFF
TRBJ2-1	TRBD2	once	TRBV5-1	TGCGCCAGCAGCTTGGTTGGACTAGCAAACAATGAGCAGTTCTTC	CASSLVGLANNEQFF
TRBJ1-1	.	.	TRBV2	TGTGCCAGCAGCGGACAGTTGATGAACACTGAAGCTTTCTTT	CASSGQLMNTEAFF
TRBJ2-1	TRBD2	.	TRBV5-1	TGCGCCAGCAGCTTGACAGCGGGAGGGGACAATGAGCAGTTCTTC	CASSLTAGGDNEQFF